The 15 T cell receptor beta chains in this list originate from one sample, sequenced in a study of CD8+CD57+ T cells in acquired aplastic anemia. Genomic DNA was employed as the template in profiling TCR beta VDJ and CDR3. TCRdb ran MiXCR on the reads and lists one entry per CDR3 protein. The data hold hundreds of thousands of distinct CDR3 sequences, with 56% observed a single time. An expansion of CD8+CD57+ cells by flow cytometry had been shown in patients chosen for sequencing. The sequenced sample consisted of sorted CD4+, CD8+, or CD8+CD57+ T cells (not recorded which) from PBMCs. These receptor sequences come from a human donor with aplastic anemia.

This clonotype came up many times. CDR3 bases: TGTGCCAGCAGCTTCCGGGACAGGGCTAATTCACCCCTCCACTTT. Protein sequence: CASSFRDRANSPLHF. The chain carries TRBV11-2 and TRBJ1-6, with 9 bases matching TRBD1. V trimming: 3 bases; J trimming: 6 bases; junction bases outside the gene matches: 3. Per the germline V gene, CDR1 is SGHAT and CDR2 is FQNNGV. This CDR3 comprises 15 residues.

This clonotype was seen at least ten times. The V gene is TRBV2, the J gene TRBJ1-1; D gene ambiguous. The V end was cut by 3 bases, the J end by 0 bases, with 11 bases between. Germline-derived CDR1 and CDR2 are SNHLY and FYNNEI. The CDR3 consists of 15 residues. This CDR3 is CASSELGFMNTEAFF. CDR3 sequence (DNA): TGTGCCAGCAGTGAGCTAGGGTTCATGAACACTGAAGCTTTCTTT.

V is TRBV20-1 and J is TRBJ2-3; TRBD2 might be the D (6 bases). The V gene lost 3 bases and the J gene lost 0 bases, with 10 bases spanning the gap. CDR3 length equals 14 residues. Per germline, CDR1 DFQATT and CDR2 SNEGSKA (reference sequence). The CDR3 nucleotides read TGCAGTGCTAGGGGACTTTCTAGCACAGATACGCAGTATTTT. This gives the protein CSARGLSSTDTQYF.

Points on this clonotype: The junction departs from germline at one end; a sequencing error may be responsible. The chain links TRBV20-1 to TRBJ2-3, with TRBD1 identical over 12 bases. The CDR3 contains 16 residues. In germline, CDR1 is DFQATT, CDR2 SNEGSKA (reference sequence). The CDR3 region has the DNA TGCAGTGCTAGGATAGGGACAGGGGGCAAGACAGATACGCGGTATTTT. Protein sequence: CSARIGTGGKTDTRYF.

This rearrangement joins TRBV11-2 to TRBJ2-1; TRBD2 agrees at 8 bases. Germline V gene data show CDR1 as SGHAT and CDR2 as FQNNGV. The CDR3 has 15 residues. J gave up 3 bases and V 0 bases, and 1 base lay outside the gene matches. CDR3 coding DNA: TGTGCCAGCAGCTTAGACGGGGGGGGCTACAATGAGCAGTTCTTC. It codes for CASSLDGGGYNEQFF.

This clonotype was observed many times. The chain combines TRBV19 with TRBJ1-1, with D possibly being TRBD1 (6 bases). This CDR3 is built from 12 residues. The germline V gene encodes CDR1 LNHDA and CDR2 SQIVND (reference sequence). V gave up 3 bases and J gave up 10 bases, with 12 bases separating them. The DNA for the CDR3 is TGTGCCAGTAGTATGATTGAAGGGGGAGCTTTCTTT. It specifies CASSMIEGGAFF.

This chain links TRBV12-3 or TRBV12-4 with TRBJ1-6; D not resolved. Between the trimmed V and J ends, which lost 6 bases and 8 bases, there was a span of 11 bases. The CDR3 has 13 amino acids. The CDR3 nucleotides are TGTGCCAGCAGCCTCGGGCTCGATTCACCCCTCCACTTT. Protein sequence: CASSLGLDSPLHF.

This clonotype turned up a few times. The CDR3 sequence: CASSEIGRRYEQYF. The CDR3 DNA follows: TGTGCCAGCAGTGAAATAGGGCGTCGGTACGAGCAGTACTTC. The chain combines TRBV2 with TRBJ2-7, with D hard to call. Trimming shortened V by 2 bases and J by 4 bases, and 12 bases separated the two germline ends. Germline V CDR1 and CDR2: SNHLY, FYNNEI. The CDR3 is 14 residues long. The variable domain in full, completed from reference TRBV2 and TRBJ2-7, reads EPEVTQTPSHQVTQMGQEVILRCVPISNHLYFYWYRQILGQKVEFLVSFYNNEISEKSEIFDDQFSVERPDGSNFTLKIRSTKLEDSAMYFCASSEIGRRYEQYFGPGTRLTVT.

This CDR3 is CASSESPPRTESRTQYF. The CDR3 DNA reads TGCGCCAGCAGTGAGAGTCCCCCCCGGACAGAATCAAGGACCCAGTACTTC. J is TRBJ2-5 and V is TRBV10-1; a possible D gene is TRBD1 (6 bases). Germline lookup yields CDR1 WNHNN and CDR2 SYGVQD (reference sequence). This CDR3 is built from 17 residues. Trimming pared 2 bases from V and 7 bases from J, leaving 23 bases between.

The chain recombines TRBV20-1 with TRBJ2-1; 10 bases map to TRBD2. Germline CDR1 DFQATT, CDR2 SNEGSKA (reference sequence). V dropped 4 bases and J dropped 1; count of bases not matched to a gene: 10. The CDR3 sequence is 17 residues long. This chain's CDR3 is CSAKERGGLRSYNEQFF. The CDR3 nucleotides read TGCAGTGCTAAAGAGCGGGGGGGCCTTAGGTCCTACAATGAGCAGTTCTTC.

This chain uses TRBV20-1 with TRBJ2-5; TRBD1 matches 10 bases. The CDR3 has 20 amino acids. Germline V gene lookup returns CDR1 DFQATT and CDR2 SNEGSKA (reference sequence). Germline trimming cut 4 bases from V and 4 bases from J; bases unmatched to any gene: 24. The CDR3, as DNA: TGCAGTGCTACAGACCATGGACAGGGGGGGTGGAGGGGTTTAGGAGAGACCCAGTACTTC. It translates to CSATDHGQGGWRGLGETQYF.

The table lists this clonotype with many counts. The chain carries TRBV7-9 and TRBJ2-1; 7 nucleotides line up with TRBD2. The CDR3 loop spans 15 amino acids. V trimming: 5 bases; J trimming: 4 bases; junction bases outside the gene matches: 8. Germline loops: CDR1 SEHNR, CDR2 FQNEAQ (reference sequence). CDR3 nucleotides: TGTGCCAGCAGCCCGCGGGGGACGGAGTACAATGAGCAGTTCTTC. Amino acid sequence: CASSPRGTEYNEQFF.

The gene calls are TRBV7-2 and TRBJ2-7; perhaps D is TRBD1 or TRBD2 (6 bases each). V shed 3 bases and J shed 5 bases, with 11 bases lying between them. Germline loops: CDR1 SGHTA, CDR2 FQGNSA. The CDR3 sequence is 13 residues long. The CDR3 is CASSFTGADEQYF. Here the CDR3 DNA reads TGTGCCAGCAGCTTCACGGGGGCCGACGAGCAGTACTTC.

This clonotype was detected many times. The chain is built from TRBV27 and TRBJ1-5; 8 positions agree with TRBD1. The CDR3 is made up of 17 amino acids. Germline assignment: CDR1 MNHEY and CDR2 SMNVEV (reference sequence). V was pared by 8 bases and J by 8 bases, with 20 bases of the junction left unmatched. CDR3 sequence reads: CASQGLAGQAVGKPQHF. The CDR3 DNA follows: TGTGCCAGCCAGGGGCTTGCGGGACAGGCGGTCGGTAAGCCCCAGCATTTT.

The chain couples TRBV24-1 to TRBJ2-3; tentatively, D is TRBD2 (5 bases). The CDR3 is 14 amino acids. The V end lost 10 bases, the J end lost 1 base, and 14 bases lay between the germline ends. CDR1 and CDR2 (germline): KGHDR, SFDVKD. This CDR3 is CATGSFDRTDTQYF. CDR3 sequence (DNA): TGTGCCACAGGGAGTTTCGACCGCACAGATACGCAGTATTTT.